This T cell receptor (beta chain) was observed in a study of T-cell memory formation after mild COVID-19. Study-level information: TCR clusters were mostly confined to one donor each. Study-wide results and limits: Shrinking CD4+ clones were chiefly CM and EM; CD8+ ones were chiefly EMRA. That cross-reactive memory joined was suggested by some responding clones appearing in pre-infection memory. The study found balanced CD4/CD8 in clones contracting day 15 to 85 and a CD4+ lean in later expanders.

Ten or more counts support this clonotype. Antigen: not known. Germline V gene data show CDR1 as KGHDR and CDR2 as SFDVKD. The CDR3 is made up of 15 amino acids. The germline V and J ends were trimmed by 5 bases and 8 bases, with 19 bases remaining between them. TCRdb re-derived calls from the 5' RACE reads in MiXCR, one entry per CDR3 protein. This sample has about 250,000 distinct CDR3 sequences, with over 15% found just once. Sequenced sample: PBMCs or a T cell subset sorted from them (not recorded which). This TCR derives from an adult woman who had mild COVID-19 (a few samples of this study predate the infection). Cell type and time point are not known. The chain combines TRBV24-1 with TRBJ2-3, with D possibly being TRBD1 (6 bases). CDR3 in DNA: TGTGCCACCAGTGGGGGCCAGGGGTTTGGGGCTACGCAGTATTTT. It is translated as CATSGGQGFGATQYF.